Following are 30 T cell receptor beta chains from one sample sequenced in a study of cytotoxic CD8 clonotypes in ibrutinib-treated CLL. Produced via immunoSEQ multiplex PCR; TCRdb's table is partial and in-frame only. The sample has 200,000 to 250,000 clones, more than 65% seen once; the top ten hold 5.5% to 6%. The material was PBMCs, obtained after 12 months of ibrutinib treatment. The receptor source for this set is a human donor with chronic lymphocytic leukemia.

The rearrangement uses TRBV5-1 and TRBJ1-4; 8 nucleotides agree with TRBD1. This CDR3 region has 14 residues. Trimming at V came to 4 bases and at J to 8 bases, leaving 7 bases not matched to a gene. CDR1 SGHRS and CDR2 YFSETQ come from the germline V gene. CDR3 region: CASSPQGAGEKLFF. DNA of the CDR3: TGCGCCAGCAGCCCCCAGGGGGCGGGGGAAAAACTGTTTTTT. Full variable domain (remainder filled in from reference TRBV5-1 and TRBJ1-4): KAGVTQTPRYLIKTRGQQVTLSCSPISGHRSVSWYQQTPGQGLQFLFEYFSETQRNKGNFPGRFSGRQFSNSRSEMNVSTLELGDSALYLCASSPQGAGEKLFFGSGTQLSVL.

The chain has TRBV7-2 and TRBJ1-5, with D possibly being TRBD1 (6 bases). Per germline, CDR1 SGHTA and CDR2 FQGNSA. The CDR3 extends over 14 amino acids. V was clipped by 4 bases and J by 0 bases, with 7 bases between them. The CDR3 spells CASSWGHSNQPQHF. The CDR3 DNA reads as TGTGCCAGCAGCTGGGGACATAGCAATCAGCCCCAGCATTTT.

This clone was seen just once. V usage is TRBV2 and J usage is TRBJ1-1; D is undetermined. Trimming cost V 1 base and J 2 bases, with 14 bases left between them. CDR1 and CDR2 (germline): SNHLY, FYNNEI. CDR3 length equals 16 residues. This CDR3 is CASSEGIGVGNTEAFF. The CDR3 DNA is TGTGCCAGCAGTGAAGGCATCGGGGTAGGAAACACTGAAGCTTTCTTT.

As concerns this clone: The sample contains more than one DNA sequence encoding this CDR3. The CDR3 DNA sequence: TGTGCCAGCTCACCGGGACTAGAAGAGACCCAGTACTTC. Its protein is CASSPGLEETQYF. V and J are TRBV18 and TRBJ2-5; TRBD2 matches at 8 bases. The CDR3 has 13 residues. Germline V gene sequence: CDR1 KGHSH, CDR2 LQKENI. The trim removed 3 bases at V and 3 bases at J, leaving 0 bases unmatched.

The chain is built from TRBV19 and TRBJ2-7; D remains ambiguous. The CDR3 is 15 residues long. The V end lost 3 bases, the J end lost 4 bases, and 16 bases lay between the germline ends. CDR1 is LNHDA and CDR2 is SQIVND in the germline V gene (reference sequence). The CDR3 region is CASSISPSQIYEQYF. CDR3 DNA: TGTGCCAGTAGTATCAGTCCTTCTCAGATTTACGAGCAGTACTTC.

CDR3 amino acids: CASRPSGRAAEQFF. DNA of the CDR3: TGTGCCAGCAGGCCGAGCGGGAGGGCCGCTGAGCAGTTCTTC. The V and J genes are TRBV6-1 and TRBJ2-1; TRBD2 matches 10 bases. Germline trimming cut 6 bases from V and 9 bases from J; bases unmatched to any gene: 8. The germline V gene has CDR1 MNHNS and CDR2 SASEGT. The CDR3 extends over 14 amino acids.

This chain uses TRBV10-2 with TRBJ1-2; D is uncertain. The germline V gene has CDR1 WSHSY and CDR2 SAAADI. The CDR3 is 13 residues long. The V and J ends lost 7 bases and 6 bases respectively, with 15 bases between them. The CDR3 sequence: CASNREDRDGYTF. CDR3 sequence (DNA): TGCGCCAGCAATCGGGAGGATAGGGATGGCTACACCTTC.

This sequence joins TRBV5-1 and TRBJ1-2, with 11 bases identical to TRBD1. The germline CDR1 and CDR2 sequences are SGHRS and YFSETQ. The V segment lost 8 bases and the J segment 5 bases; nucleotides outside the gene matches: 11. The length of the CDR3 is 15 residues. The CDR3 bases are TGCGCCAGTAGATCCGCCGGGACAGGGGGTTATGGCTACACCTTC. It yields the protein CASRSAGTGGYGYTF.

The V gene is TRBV6-1, the J gene TRBJ2-7; either TRBD1 or TRBD2 may supply D (5 bases each). Trimming took 7 bases from V and 0 from J, leaving 10 bases between them. Germline lookup yields CDR1 MNHNS and CDR2 SASEGT. The CDR3 runs 13 residues. The CDR3 sequence is CASIAGSSYEQYF. CDR3 in DNA: TGTGCCAGCATCGCAGGGAGCTCCTACGAGCAGTACTTC.

This clone was recorded a few times. The CDR3 loop is CASTPGGISTDTQYF. CDR3 sequence (DNA): TGTGCCAGCACCCCGGGGGGGATTAGCACAGATACGCAGTATTTT. V is TRBV6-1 and J is TRBJ2-3; 8 bases agree with TRBD2. Per the germline V gene, CDR1 is MNHNS and CDR2 is SASEGT. This CDR3 spans 15 amino acids. The ends lost 7 bases at V and 0 bases at J; junction bases unmatched: 6.

The chain is built from TRBV4-1 and TRBJ1-5; D unresolved. The CDR3 sequence is 16 residues long. Germline V gene data show CDR1 as MGHRA and CDR2 as YSYEKL. Trimming shortened V by 0 bases and J by 9 bases, and 18 bases separated the two germline ends. CDR3 sequence reads: CASSQDLISYLGPQHF. The CDR3, as DNA: TGCGCCAGCAGCCAAGATCTAATCTCCTATCTCGGGCCCCAGCATTTT.

The chain employs TRBV27 and TRBJ2-7; 8 bases map to TRBD2. CDR1 is MNHEY and CDR2 is SMNVEV in the germline V gene (reference sequence). V lost 3 bases and J lost 4; bases outside the gene matches: 5. This CDR3 has 14 residues. The CDR3 bases are TGTGCCAGCAGTTTCCTGGCGGGAGGTTACGAGCAGTACTTC. It yields the protein CASSFLAGGYEQYF.

This sequence joins TRBV2 and TRBJ2-7, with D unclear. CDR1 and CDR2 (germline): SNHLY, FYNNEI. V lost 8 bases and J lost 0, with 17 bases in between. The CDR3 spans 15 residues. CDR3 residues: CASRLTEVNSYEQYF. The CDR3 DNA reads TGTGCCAGCCGCTTAACTGAGGTCAACTCCTACGAGCAGTACTTC.

This sequence joins TRBV10-3 and TRBJ2-7, with D uncertain. From germline, CDR1 is ENHRY and CDR2 SYGVKD. The germline V and J ends were trimmed by 11 bases and 5 bases, with 16 bases remaining between them. The CDR3 is 12 residues long. The CDR3 region has the DNA TGTGCCTCCAGGCTAACGGAGAACGAGCAGTACTTC. Residues: CASRLTENEQYF.

The genes are TRBV9 and TRBJ1-1; TRBD1 aligns across 8 bases. Germline V gene data show CDR1 as SGDLS and CDR2 as YYNGEE. There are 15 residues in the CDR3. After removal of 2 bases from V and 4 bases from J, the junction contained 7 bases not matched to a gene. CDR3 amino acids: CASSVTPGGGTEAFF. CDR3 bases: TGTGCCAGCAGCGTGACTCCAGGGGGCGGCACTGAAGCTTTCTTT.

The rearrangement uses TRBV6-5 and TRBJ2-3; D is possibly TRBD2 (5 bases). CDR3 size: 14 residues. V shed 7 bases and J shed 2 bases, with 13 bases lying between them. The germline CDR1 and CDR2 sequences are MNHEY and SVGAGI. This CDR3 reads CASTIYGDTDTQYF. Written as DNA, the CDR3 is TGTGCCAGCACCATTTACGGGGACACAGATACGCAGTATTTT.

The CDR3, as DNA: TGTGCCAGCAGCTTGAAGACAGGGAGAAACATTCAGTACTTC. Its protein is CASSLKTGRNIQYF. The chain combines TRBV7-2 with TRBJ2-4, with 7 bases lining up with TRBD1. Germline CDR1 SGHTA, CDR2 FQGNSA. Germline trimming cut 3 bases from V and 6 bases from J; bases unmatched to any gene: 5. CDR3 length equals 14 residues.

The chain is built from TRBV15 and TRBJ2-7, with TRBD1 matching over 10 bases. This CDR3 contains 20 residues. CDR1 and CDR2 (germline): LNHNV, YYDKDF (reference sequence). V lost 0 bases and J lost 4; bases outside the gene matches: 18. CDR3 coding DNA: TGTGCCACCAGCAGAGATGGACTGAGGCCGGGACAGGGGAGGGGGTACGAGCAGTACTTC. The encoded protein is CATSRDGLRPGQGRGYEQYF.

CDR3 DNA sequence: TGTGCCACCAGCAGAGTTCTAACGAGGGGAATCGGCAATCAGCCCCAGCATTTT. Its protein is CATSRVLTRGIGNQPQHF. The chain employs TRBV15 and TRBJ1-5; TRBD1 might be the D (5 bases). Trimming removed 1 base from V and 2 bases from J, with 18 bases in between. The CDR3 loop spans 18 amino acids. In germline, CDR1 is LNHNV, CDR2 YYDKDF (reference sequence).

The chain combines TRBV7-8 with TRBJ2-3, with D unresolved. Trimming pared 4 bases from V and 6 bases from J, leaving 11 bases between. The CDR3 covers 13 residues. Germline V gene lookup returns CDR1 SGHVS and CDR2 FQNEAQ. The CDR3 protein is CASSSLQWDTQYF. In DNA, the CDR3 is TGTGCCAGCAGCTCCCTCCAGTGGGATACGCAGTATTTT.

The chain's CDR3 is CASSVTSGQGTGELFF. The CDR3 DNA reads TGTGCCAGCAGCGTTACCTCGGGACAGGGGACCGGGGAGCTGTTTTTT. The V and J genes are TRBV9 and TRBJ2-2; TRBD1 matches 10 bases. The CDR3 is made up of 16 amino acids. V trimming: 2 bases; J trimming: 5 bases; junction bases outside the gene matches: 6. Germline assignment: CDR1 SGDLS and CDR2 YYNGEE. The full variable domain, in which reference TRBV9 and TRBJ2-2 provide the parts outside the CDR3, is DSGVTQTPKHLITATGQRVTLRCSPRSGDLSVYWYQQSLDQGLQFLIQYYNGEERAKGNILERFSAQQFPDLHSELNLSSLELGDSALYFCASSVTSGQGTGELFFGEGSRLTVL.

The chain uses TRBV21-1 and TRBJ2-7; the table's D call, TRBD1, has no DNA check behind it. TRBV21-1 is described as a pseudogene. The CDR3 consists of 16 residues. CDR3 in amino acids: CASSKDPLGASYEQYF. CDR3 nucleotide sequence: TGTGCCAGCAGCAAGGACCCGCTTGGGGCCTCCTACGAGCAGTACTTC.

The rearrangement uses TRBV5-6 and TRBJ1-5; a possible D gene is TRBD1 (5 bases). This CDR3 spans 13 amino acids. Looked up from germline, CDR1 is SGHDT and CDR2 is YYEEEE. The V end lost 2 bases, the J end lost 6 bases, and 9 bases lay between the germline ends. The DNA for the CDR3 is TGTGCCAGCAGCTTCACGGGGGGTCAGCCCCAGCATTTT. It translates to CASSFTGGQPQHF.

DNA of the CDR3: TGTGCCAGCAGCGCCCCCGACAGGGGCCCGAGGGAAGCTTTCTTT. It specifies CASSAPDRGPREAFF. The rearrangement uses TRBV28 and TRBJ1-1; 8 bases match TRBD1. This CDR3 has 15 residues. CDR1 is MDHEN and CDR2 is SYDVKM in the germline V gene. J was trimmed by 8 bases and V by 6 bases; bases with no gene match: 14.

V is TRBV4-1 and J is TRBJ2-7; no definite D call. The CDR3 totals 14 residues. Per the germline V gene, CDR1 is MGHRA and CDR2 is YSYEKL. Trimming removed 2 bases at V and 5 bases at J, with 13 bases between. The CDR3, as DNA: TGCGCCAGCAGCCAAATGACCCTGCCTGACGAGCAGTACTTC. This sequence encodes CASSQMTLPDEQYF.

The chain is built from TRBV4-2 and TRBJ2-6; 7 nucleotides align to TRBD1. The germline V gene has CDR1 LGHNA and CDR2 YNFKEQ. The CDR3 is 17 amino acids. After removal of 7 bases from V and 0 bases from J, the junction contained 9 bases not matched to a gene. This CDR3 reads CASTGQTPSSGANVLTF. Written as DNA, the CDR3 is TGTGCCAGCACGGGACAGACACCATCCTCTGGGGCCAACGTCCTGACTTTC.

The chain combines TRBV5-8 with TRBJ1-2, with no clear D. The CDR3 runs 13 residues. The germline V and J ends were trimmed by 0 bases and 2 bases, with 5 bases remaining between them. Germline CDR1 SGHTS, CDR2 YDEGEE. CDR3 protein: CASSLVQNYGYTF. As DNA, the CDR3 is TGTGCCAGCAGCTTGGTACAGAACTATGGCTACACCTTC.

This clone was found many times. The V call is TRBV6-6, the J call TRBJ1-5; 10 nucleotides agree with TRBD1. Germline V gene data show CDR1 as MNHNY and CDR2 as SVGAGI (reference sequence). The length of the CDR3 is 16 residues. V dropped 6 bases and J dropped 6; count of bases not matched to a gene: 11. CDR3 nucleotides: TGTGCCAGCAGCGATAATCACCGGGACAGGGGTCAGCCCCAGCATTTT. Translation: CASSDNHRDRGQPQHF.

This chain links TRBV5-1 with TRBJ1-4, with no clear D. Trimming shortened V by 2 bases and J by 8 bases, and 7 bases separated the two germline ends. The CDR3 contains 12 residues. Germline CDR1 and CDR2: SGHRS and YFSETQ. This CDR3 is CASSLLGEKLFF. The CDR3 coding sequence is TGCGCCAGCAGCTTACTGGGAGAAAAACTGTTTTTT.

The chain joins TRBV25-1 to TRBJ1-4, with D possibly TRBD1 on 5 matching bases. The CDR3 is 14 residues long. Germline V CDR1 and CDR2: MGHDK, SYGVNS. The V end lost 5 bases, the J end lost 3 bases, and 10 bases lay between the germline ends. The CDR3 nucleotides read TGTGCCAGCAGTTCCGGGACTGCTAATGAAAAACTGTTTTTT. This encodes CASSSGTANEKLFF.